The source of this T cell receptor beta chain is a study of blood T cell repertoires in COVID-19. Per the study methods: Amplified reference gene primers provided the basis for estimating nucleated cell counts. Sequenced by immunoSEQ multiplex PCR; TCRdb stores in-frame clones only, minus some. V, J and clone size are those of that table, while D and trimming were read from the DNA. The table has some 330,000 clones, approximately 89% seen once. The CDR3 covers 14 residues. With 4 bases removed from V and 4 bases from J, the gap between germline ends came to 14 bases. Germline V gene sequence: CDR1 SGHRS, CDR2 YFSETQ.

The genes are TRBV5-1 and TRBJ1-1; a weak D match, TRBD1 (6 bases). Sample: PBMCs or T cells enriched from blood (not recorded which). This clonotype was obtained from a middle-aged man in a cohort exposed to, infected with or recovered from COVID-19 (not recorded which). The CDR3 DNA is TGCGCCAGCAGCGTACAGGGAAGGGTCACTGAAGCTTTCTTT. Its protein product is CASSVQGRVTEAFF. Full variable domain (remainder filled in from reference TRBV5-1 and TRBJ1-1): KAGVTQTPRYLIKTRGQQVTLSCSPISGHRSVSWYQQTPGQGLQFLFEYFSETQRNKGNFPGRFSGRQFSNSRSEMNVSTLELGDSALYLCASSVQGRVTEAFFGQGTRLTVV.